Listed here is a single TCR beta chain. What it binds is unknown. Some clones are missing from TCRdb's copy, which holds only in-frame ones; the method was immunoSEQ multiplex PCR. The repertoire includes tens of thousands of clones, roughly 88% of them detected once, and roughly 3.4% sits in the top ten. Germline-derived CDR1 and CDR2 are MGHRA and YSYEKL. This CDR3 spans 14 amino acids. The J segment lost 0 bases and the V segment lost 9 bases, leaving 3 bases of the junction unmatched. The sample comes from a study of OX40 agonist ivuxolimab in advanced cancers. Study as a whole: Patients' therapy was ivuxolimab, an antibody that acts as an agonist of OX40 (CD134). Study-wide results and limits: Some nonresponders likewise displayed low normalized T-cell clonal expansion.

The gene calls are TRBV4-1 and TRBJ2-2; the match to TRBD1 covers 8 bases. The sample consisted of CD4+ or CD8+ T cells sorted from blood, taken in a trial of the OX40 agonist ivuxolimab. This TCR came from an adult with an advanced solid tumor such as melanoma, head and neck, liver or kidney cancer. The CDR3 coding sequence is TGCGCCAGTAGACAGGGGACGAACACCGGGGAGCTGTTTTTT. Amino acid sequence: CASRQGTNTGELFF.